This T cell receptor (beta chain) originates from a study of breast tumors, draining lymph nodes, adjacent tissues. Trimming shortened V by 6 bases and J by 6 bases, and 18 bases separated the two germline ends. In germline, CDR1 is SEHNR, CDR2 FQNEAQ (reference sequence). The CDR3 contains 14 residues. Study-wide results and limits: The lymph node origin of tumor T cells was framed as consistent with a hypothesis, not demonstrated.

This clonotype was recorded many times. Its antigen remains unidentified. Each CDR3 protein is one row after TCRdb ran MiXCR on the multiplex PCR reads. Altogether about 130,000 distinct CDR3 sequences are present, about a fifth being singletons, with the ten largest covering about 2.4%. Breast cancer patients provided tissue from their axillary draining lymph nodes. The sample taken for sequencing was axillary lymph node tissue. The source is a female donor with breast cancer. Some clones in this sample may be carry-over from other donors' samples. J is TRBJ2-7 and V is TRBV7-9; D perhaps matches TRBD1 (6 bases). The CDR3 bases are TGTGCCAGCAGGCTCTCGGGGACATCCCTCGAGCAGTACTTC. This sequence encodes CASRLSGTSLEQYF.